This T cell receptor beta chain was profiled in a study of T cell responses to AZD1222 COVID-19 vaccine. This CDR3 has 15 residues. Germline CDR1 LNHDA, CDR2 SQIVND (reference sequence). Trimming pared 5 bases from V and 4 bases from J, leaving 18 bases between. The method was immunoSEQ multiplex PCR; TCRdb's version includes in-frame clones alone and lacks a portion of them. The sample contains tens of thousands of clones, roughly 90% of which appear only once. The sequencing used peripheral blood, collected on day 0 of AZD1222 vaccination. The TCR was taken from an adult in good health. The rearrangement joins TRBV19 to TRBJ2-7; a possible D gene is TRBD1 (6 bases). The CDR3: CASSPTRGQLYEQYF. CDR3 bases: TGTGCCAGTAGTCCGACGAGGGGACAACTTTACGAGCAGTACTTC.